This T cell receptor beta chain comes out of a study of vaccination effects on CD4 cells after COVID-19. Germline assignment: CDR1 KGHDR and CDR2 SFDVKD. The CDR3 consists of 15 residues. Between the trimmed V and J ends, which lost 4 bases and 5 bases, there was a span of 13 bases. Before sequencing, viral peptide pools were used by the ViraFEST assay to expand antigen-specific CD4+ T cells. The authors isolated CD4+ T cells after more than eight days of culture. Two-dose BNT162b2 or mRNA-1273 vaccination was given to participants. None of the vaccinated had previously contracted SARS-CoV-2, and their nucleocapsid antibodies tested negative. Cultivation was performed at some 1.9 million PBMC per well with around 9.3 IU/ml IL-2 and 7.5 to 10 ug/ml peptides added. Profiling relied on immunoSEQ multiplex PCR, and the TCRdb table lists in-frame clones only, not all of them. The repertoire holds 20,000 to 25,000 clones, with 65% to 85% as singletons.

As regards this clone: No antigen is known for it.

The chain recombines TRBV24-1 with TRBJ2-2; perhaps TRBD2 as D (7 bases). The material was CD4+ T cells from PBMCs cultured with HCoV-229E spike peptides, obtained after COVID-19 vaccination. The origin of this receptor is a human donor who received a COVID-19 vaccine. The CDR3 DNA reads as TGTGCCACCAGTGACCACAGGGAGGGTACCGGGGAGCTGTTTTTT. This sequence encodes CATSDHREGTGELFF.